Each of the 31 T cell receptor beta chains below was sequenced from the same sample in a study of neurological immune-mediated disorders. MiXCR, applied by TCRdb to the 5' RACE reads, yields one record per CDR3 protein. The top ten clones hold more than 2% of a sample with about 46,000 distinct CDR3 sequences, about 2% of them seen once. The sample was PBMCs. The receptors here all came from a woman in her thirties or forties with multiple sclerosis.

This clonotype was seen repeatedly, ten times or more. The chain links TRBV10-3 to TRBJ2-5; D remains unclear. Trimming took 6 bases from V and 1 from J, leaving 6 bases between them. CDR1 is ENHRY and CDR2 is SYGVKD in the germline V gene. The CDR3 totals 12 residues. CDR3: CAISSSQETQYF. In DNA form, the CDR3 reads TGTGCCATCAGCTCCAGCCAAGAGACCCAGTACTTC.

This clonotype was picked up many times. The chain couples TRBV4-1 to TRBJ1-2; no reliable D call. The CDR3 is 15 residues long. V lost 0 bases, J lost 4 bases, and 12 bases lay in between. Germline CDR1 MGHRA, CDR2 YSYEKL. CDR3 DNA sequence: TGCGCCAGCAGCCAAGATTCGCAGGATCCCTATGGCTACACCTTC. Encoded protein: CASSQDSQDPYGYTF.

This clonotype was recorded a few times. The chain is built from TRBV11-2 and TRBJ1-5; TRBD1 might be the D (5 bases). Trimming removed 6 bases at V and 2 bases at J, with 17 bases between. This CDR3 has 16 residues. Germline values: CDR1 SGHAT, CDR2 FQNNGV. CDR3 in amino acids: CASSLEGQGGNQPQHF. The CDR3 DNA sequence: TGTGCCAGCAGTCTAGAGGGGCAGGGCGGCAATCAGCCCCAGCATTTT.

The table lists this clonotype with many counts. This chain links TRBV7-9 with TRBJ2-7, with D unclear. V was clipped by 5 bases and J by 4 bases, with 6 bases between them. CDR1 SEHNR and CDR2 FQNEAQ come from the germline V gene (reference sequence). This CDR3 region has 11 residues. The CDR3: CASSRLYEQYF. The CDR3 DNA reads as TGTGCCAGCAGCCGTCTATACGAGCAGTACTTC.

Sample share makes this clonotype medium-sized. V is TRBV10-2 and J is TRBJ2-2; 7 bases line up with TRBD1. The CDR3 length is 15 residues. V shed 8 bases, J shed 4 bases, and the junction held 10 bases outside the gene matches. Looked up from germline, CDR1 is WSHSY and CDR2 is SAAADI. CDR3 sequence (DNA): TGCGCCAGCCTCGAAGGGGGCAGTTTCACCGGGGAGCTGTTTTTT. Its translation is CASLEGGSFTGELFF.

This clonotype has ten or more counts. V and J are TRBV5-1 and TRBJ2-1; D is undetermined. The CDR3 runs to 19 residues. Trimming took 1 base from V and 5 from J, leaving 25 bases between them. Germline lookup yields CDR1 SGHRS and CDR2 YFSETQ. In DNA, the CDR3 is TGCGCCAGCAGCTTGCTTGCCCGGCGAGCGCTTACTATGGACAATGAGCAGTTCTTC. Its protein product is CASSLLARRALTMDNEQFF. Complete variable domain (other parts from reference TRBV5-1 and TRBJ2-1): KAGVTQTPRYLIKTRGQQVTLSCSPISGHRSVSWYQQTPGQGLQFLFEYFSETQRNKGNFPGRFSGRQFSNSRSEMNVSTLELGDSALYLCASSLLARRALTMDNEQFFGPGTRLTVL.

This clonotype was found many times. The chain joins TRBV18 to TRBJ1-1; perhaps TRBD1 as D (5 bases). The V end lost 4 bases, the J end lost 0 bases, and 12 bases lay between the germline ends. Germline values: CDR1 KGHSH, CDR2 LQKENI. There are 15 residues in the CDR3. The CDR3 loop is CASSLSGTVNTEAFF. The CDR3 nucleotides read TGTGCCAGCTCACTTTCCGGGACGGTGAACACTGAAGCTTTCTTT.

This clonotype occurred many times. This chain joins TRBV4-1 and TRBJ2-7, with a tentative D call TRBD2 (6 bases). From germline, CDR1 is MGHRA and CDR2 YSYEKL. The CDR3 is made up of 12 amino acids. V was clipped by 3 bases and J by 6 bases, with 9 bases between them. The CDR3 bases are TGCGCCAGCAGCCAGGGGCGGGGCGAGCAGTACTTC. Translation: CASSQGRGEQYF.

This clonotype has at least ten counts. The rearrangement links TRBV5-1 to TRBJ2-5; TRBD2 might be the D (5 bases). The germline gives CDR1 SGHRS, CDR2 YFSETQ. V was pared by 2 bases and J by 7 bases, with 15 bases between. The CDR3 extends over 14 amino acids. The CDR3 is CASSFEGGGRTQYF. Written as DNA, the CDR3 is TGCGCCAGCAGCTTTGAAGGAGGCGGGCGGACCCAGTACTTC. Full variable domain (rest looked up from reference TRBV5-1 and TRBJ2-5): KAGVTQTPRYLIKTRGQQVTLSCSPISGHRSVSWYQQTPGQGLQFLFEYFSETQRNKGNFPGRFSGRQFSNSRSEMNVSTLELGDSALYLCASSFEGGGRTQYFGPGTRLLVL.

This clonotype showed up many times. This sequence joins TRBV5-8 and TRBJ2-7, with unresolved D. Trimming left V 0 bases short and J 3 bases short, with 7 bases between. This CDR3 is built from 13 residues. Germline CDR1 is SGHTS and CDR2 is YDEGEE. CDR3 in amino acids: CASSLGHIYEQYF. Written as DNA, the CDR3 is TGTGCCAGCAGCTTGGGTCACATCTACGAGCAGTACTTC.

This clonotype was counted ten times or more. CDR3 nucleotides: TGCGCCAGCAGCCAGCGACAGACAGGGAACCTCCACTTT. This sequence encodes CASSQRQTGNLHF. The gene calls are TRBV4-1 and TRBJ1-6, with 7 bases matching TRBD1. CDR1 is MGHRA and CDR2 is YSYEKL in the germline V gene. This CDR3 has 13 amino acids. V shed 3 bases and J 15 bases; nucleotides not matched to a gene: 8.

This clonotype was counted many times. The chain carries TRBV20-1 and TRBJ1-2, with a weak D call TRBD1 (5 bases). V was trimmed by 2 bases and J by 7 bases, leaving 17 bases between them. The CDR3 spans 14 residues. Germline CDR1 DFQATT, CDR2 SNEGSKA (reference sequence). Here the CDR3 DNA reads TGCAGTGCTAGAAATCCGGGGGAGTCTGCTGGCTACACCTTC. Amino acids: CSARNPGESAGYTF.

This clonotype was observed many times. V gene TRBV20-1 combines with J gene TRBJ2-1; D gene unclear. Germline V gives CDR1 DFQATT, CDR2 SNEGSKA (reference sequence). The V and J ends lost 5 bases and 3 bases respectively, with 17 bases between them. The CDR3 is 15 residues long. The CDR3 spells CSAAKDGELYNEQFF. The DNA of the CDR3 is TGCAGTGCTGCCAAGGACGGTGAGCTCTACAATGAGCAGTTCTTC.

This clonotype showed up many times. The chain is built from TRBV4-1 and TRBJ2-7; D possibly corresponds to TRBD2 (6 bases). CDR1 and CDR2 from the germline V gene are MGHRA and YSYEKL. CDR3 length: 15 residues. V lost 3 bases and J 7 bases, leaving 19 bases between the germline ends. The CDR3 sequence is CASSQHSGTPQEQYF. The DNA of the CDR3 is TGCGCCAGCAGCCAGCACTCCGGGACTCCCCAGGAGCAGTACTTC.

This clonotype was counted at least ten times. The chain has TRBV5-1 and TRBJ2-5; D may be TRBD2 (5 bases). V lost 3 bases and J lost 5, with 14 bases in between. This CDR3 is 14 amino acids long. Germline V gene sequence: CDR1 SGHRS, CDR2 YFSETQ. In nucleotides, the CDR3 is TGCGCCAGCAGCTCGGGATTAACCGGGGAGACCCAGTACTTC. This codes for CASSSGLTGETQYF.

This clonotype was detected many times. The chain employs TRBV4-2 and TRBJ2-1, with TRBD2 matching over 7 bases. CDR3 length: 16 residues. Unmatched junction bases numbered 6, after V lost 0 bases and J lost 4 bases. From germline, CDR1 is LGHNA and CDR2 YNFKEQ. The CDR3 region has the DNA TGTGCCAGCAGCCAAGAAGGGACTACCCTTTACAATGAGCAGTTCTTC. Protein product: CASSQEGTTLYNEQFF.

This clonotype was recorded many times. A much larger clonotype is one base distant, so this may be a read error. The CDR3 does not end in the conserved phenylalanine or tryptophan, so this is likely a read error. The chain is built from TRBV6-6 and TRBJ2-2, with 9 bases lining up with TRBD1. V trimming: 5 bases; J trimming: 8 bases; junction bases outside the gene matches: 6. The CDR3 has 14 residues. CDR1 is MNHNY and CDR2 is SVGAGI in the germline V gene (reference sequence). For the CDR3, the DNA is TGTGCCAGCAGTGACGGACAGGGGAGTGGGGAGCTGTTTTGT. Amino acid sequence: CASSDGQGSGELFC.

There are many counts of this clonotype. The genes are TRBV15 and TRBJ1-6; possible D gene TRBD1, 6 bases. Germline V gene lookup returns CDR1 LNHNV and CDR2 YYDKDF (reference sequence). This CDR3 contains 16 residues. Trimming took off 3 bases at V and 0 bases at J, with 9 bases between the two ends. The CDR3: CATSSGQSSYNSPLHF. CDR3 DNA sequence: TGTGCCACCAGCAGCGGACAGAGCTCCTATAATTCACCCCTCCACTTT.

This clonotype has ten or more counts. This rearrangement joins TRBV7-9 to TRBJ1-6; D not resolved. CDR1 SEHNR and CDR2 FQNEAQ come from the germline V gene (reference sequence). V shed 0 bases and J shed 9 bases, with 9 bases lying between them. This CDR3 has 14 residues. CDR3 sequence (DNA): TGTGCCAGCAGCTTAGCAAGGGAAGGTTCACCCCTCCACTTT. Its protein product is CASSLAREGSPLHF. The full variable domain, in which reference TRBV7-9 and TRBJ1-6 provide the parts outside the CDR3, is DTGVSQNPRHKITKRGQNVTFRCDPISEHNRLYWYRQTLGQGPEFLTYFQNEAQLEKSRLLSDRFSAERPKGSFSTLEIQRTEQGDSAMYLCASSLAREGSPLHFGNGTRLTVT.

This chain connects TRBV20-1 to TRBJ1-1, with D possibly being TRBD1 (5 bases). The length of the CDR3 is 14 residues. Germline loops: CDR1 DFQATT, CDR2 SNEGSKA (reference sequence). Trimming took off 5 bases at V and 0 bases at J, with 13 bases between the two ends. CDR3 protein: CSAHRGTMNTEAFF. DNA of the CDR3: TGCAGTGCTCACCGGGGCACTATGAACACTGAAGCTTTCTTT.

This clonotype was found many times. The chain has TRBV4-1 and TRBJ1-4; D is undetermined. The CDR3 is made up of 12 amino acids. CDR1 and CDR2 from the germline V gene are MGHRA and YSYEKL. With 3 bases removed from V and 8 bases from J, the gap between germline ends came to 7 bases. CDR3 bases: TGCGCCAGCAGCCATCCCCTAGAAAAACTGTTTTTT. Protein sequence: CASSHPLEKLFF.

The gene calls are TRBV12-3 or TRBV12-4 and TRBJ2-1; the D is unclear. This CDR3 is 14 amino acids long. The ends were cut back, 9 bases at V and 7 bases at J, with 19 bases in the middle. In DNA form, the CDR3 reads TGTGCCAGTAGTCTCCTAACAATCTTTAATGAGCAGTTCTTC. Translation gives CASSLLTIFNEQFF.

On this clonotype itself: Its ends do not fully match the called genes, so a read error is possible. The chain couples TRBV7-8 to TRBJ2-7; 7 bases align to TRBD1. CDR3 length equals 14 residues. Germline CDR1 reads SGHVS; CDR2 reads FQNEAQ. CDR3 sequence: CASNLVFSGGEQYF. The CDR3, as DNA: TGTGCCAGCAACTTAGTATTTTCAGGGGGCGAGCAGTACTTC.

This clonotype was detected ten times or more. CDR3 region: CASSSSGGGNTGELFF. DNA of the CDR3: TGTGCCAGCAGCTCCAGCGGGGGGGGTAACACCGGGGAGCTGTTTTTT. The chain links TRBV5-5 to TRBJ2-2, with 10 bases lining up with TRBD2. Per the germline V gene, CDR1 is SGHKS and CDR2 is YYEKEE (reference sequence). CDR3 length: 16 residues. The V and J ends lost 3 bases and 2 bases, in that order; junction bases with no gene match: 4.

This clonotype was observed at least ten times. The chain has TRBV5-1 and TRBJ1-6; 11 bases match TRBD1. The CDR3 has 15 amino acids. In germline, CDR1 is SGHRS, CDR2 YFSETQ. Germline trimming cut 5 bases from V and 6 bases from J; bases unmatched to any gene: 4. The CDR3 sequence: CASREGTGGNSPLHF. The CDR3 region has the DNA TGCGCCAGCAGAGAGGGGACAGGGGGTAATTCACCCCTCCACTTT.

This clonotype has at least ten counts. The genes are TRBV12-5 and TRBJ2-2, with D perhaps matching TRBD2 (5 bases). There are 15 residues in the CDR3. V was pared by 7 bases and J by 6 bases, with 18 bases between. Germline CDR1 LGHNT, CDR2 FRNRAP. The CDR3 DNA sequence: TGTGCTAGTGCCCCAAGGACTCTTGGGCCCGGGGAGCTGTTTTTT. Protein sequence: CASAPRTLGPGELFF.

The sample holds many counts of this clonotype. The CDR3 region is CASTWGTGGYEQYF. CDR3 in DNA: TGCGCCAGCACCTGGGGGACAGGAGGCTACGAGCAGTACTTC. The rearrangement links TRBV5-1 to TRBJ2-7, with 8 positions matching TRBD1. There are 14 residues in the CDR3. V shed 6 bases, J shed 3 bases, and the junction held 8 bases outside the gene matches. Germline values: CDR1 SGHRS, CDR2 YFSETQ.

This clonotype has ten or more counts. V is TRBV12-3 or TRBV12-4 and J is TRBJ1-1, with D perhaps TRBD1 (6 bases). Trimming left V 6 bases short and J 1 base short, with 18 bases between. The CDR3 covers 16 residues. The CDR3 spells CASRLQGGTWNTEAFF. Here the CDR3 DNA reads TGTGCCAGCAGACTCCAGGGAGGGACATGGAACACTGAAGCTTTCTTT.

This clonotype was detected many times. The chain employs TRBV7-9 and TRBJ2-2; no reliable D call. The CDR3 covers 15 residues. Germline CDR1 and CDR2: SEHNR and FQNEAQ (reference sequence). Trimming removed 5 bases from V and 4 bases from J, with 14 bases in between. As DNA, the CDR3 is TGTGCCAGCAGCCCAGTGGGTCTTGCCACCGGGGAGCTGTTTTTT. This sequence encodes CASSPVGLATGELFF.

This clonotype came up once. This may be a read error, as it is one base from a much larger clone. This chain uses TRBV20-1 with TRBJ2-3; 9 bases are shared with TRBD2. Germline CDR1 and CDR2: DFQATT and SNEGSKA (reference sequence). CDR3 length equals 16 residues. Here the CDR3 reads CSARDLEGGGADTKYF. DNA of the CDR3: TGCAGTGCTAGAGATCTAGAAGGCGGGGGGGCAGATACGAAGTATTTT.

This clonotype was found many times. The chain recombines TRBV5-1 with TRBJ2-7; TRBD1 agrees at 7 bases. V lost 4 bases and J lost 6; bases outside the gene matches: 7. This CDR3 has 13 amino acids. Germline CDR1 SGHRS, CDR2 YFSETQ. This CDR3 reads CASSLGTGAEQYF. The CDR3 nucleotides read TGCGCCAGCAGCCTCGGAACAGGGGCCGAGCAGTACTTC.